The 9 T cell receptor beta chains reported below all come from one sample, sequenced in a study of T-cell reconstitution after alpha-beta-depleted transplantation in children. Unique molecular identifiers were used in preparing the TCRbeta library. Each CDR3 protein is one row after TCRdb ran MiXCR on the PCR reads. The sample yields approximately 630,000 distinct CDR3 sequences, around 14% seen once. The specimen comprised PBMCs, sampled before TCRalphabeta/CD19-depleted stem cell transplant. Receptor source: a girl aged 2 to 10 with congenital amegakaryocytic thrombocytopenia, due to receive a stem cell transplant.

This clonotype has a count of ten or more. The V gene is TRBV10-3, the J gene TRBJ2-1; TRBD2 is a possible D gene (6 bases). In germline, CDR1 is ENHRY, CDR2 SYGVKD. This CDR3 is built from 13 residues. Trimming took 8 bases from V and 14 from J, leaving 22 bases between them. The CDR3: CAIRPGADYSEFF. The CDR3 DNA reads as TGTGCCATCCGGCCCGGGGCGGACTACTCAGAGTTCTTC.

The chain is built from TRBV27 and TRBJ2-7; possibly TRBD1 for D (6 bases). This CDR3 region has 17 residues. Trimming pared 2 bases from V and 0 bases from J, leaving 17 bases between. Germline V gives CDR1 MNHEY, CDR2 SMNVEV (reference sequence). The CDR3, as DNA: TGTGCCAGCAGTTTAAGTGTCCAAGGACAGTTCTCCTACGAGCAGTACTTC. Protein sequence: CASSLSVQGQFSYEQYF.

This clonotype showed up many times. CDR3 nucleotides: TGCGCCAGCAGCCAAGAGGGGCAGGGTCGTGCGGCCCAGCATTTT. Translating it yields CASSQEGQGRAAQHF. V is TRBV4-1 and J is TRBJ1-5; a weak D match, TRBD1 (5 bases). In germline, CDR1 is MGHRA, CDR2 YSYEKL. This CDR3 is 15 amino acids long. V was shortened by 0 bases and J by 11 bases, with 17 bases between the two germline ends.

This clonotype has a count of ten or more. The chain's CDR3 is CASSQGRGAGNTIYF. The DNA of the CDR3 is TGTGCCAGCAGCCAAGGCAGGGGGGCTGGAAACACCATATATTTT. The chain joins TRBV7-2 to TRBJ1-3; 7 nucleotides align to TRBD1. This CDR3 is 15 amino acids long. Looked up from germline, CDR1 is SGHTA and CDR2 is FQGNSA. V trimming: 5 bases; J trimming: 2 bases; junction bases outside the gene matches: 6.

V is TRBV29-1 and J is TRBJ2-7; TRBD1 or TRBD2 may be the D gene (6 bases each). V lost 7 bases and J lost 1, with 14 bases in between. The CDR3 runs 13 residues. Germline V gene data show CDR1 as SQVTM and CDR2 as ANQGSEA. CDR3 in DNA: TGCAGCGCGAAAGGGGGACTTTCCTACGAGCAGTACTTC. It codes for CSAKGGLSYEQYF.

Note on this clonotype: The DNA is left out, because the CDR3 cannot be placed on it with certainty; the CDR3 is given as TCRdb lists it. This chain connects TRBV5-1 to TRBJ2-2. CDR1 is SGHRS and CDR2 is YFSETQ in the germline V gene. The CDR3 has 14 amino acids, counting both end residues. The CDR3 sequence is CASSTSANTGELFF.

In this sample, this clonotype turned up many times. V usage is TRBV10-3 and J usage is TRBJ2-3; 11 positions match TRBD2. This CDR3 has 16 amino acids. Trimming removed 6 bases from V and 5 bases from J; junction bases left unmatched: 10. Per germline, CDR1 ENHRY and CDR2 SYGVKD. The DNA for the CDR3 is TGTGCCATCAGCGGAGCCATCCTAGCGGGAGGAGATACGCAGTATTTT. It is translated as CAISGAILAGGDTQYF.

The chain recombines TRBV20-1 with TRBJ2-7; 8 bases line up with TRBD1. The CDR3 is 13 residues long. Trimming cost V 5 bases and J 5 bases; bases outside gene matches: 8. Per the germline V gene, CDR1 is DFQATT and CDR2 is SNEGSKA (reference sequence). CDR3 protein: CSADRTGSHEQYF. CDR3 DNA sequence: TGCAGTGCTGACCGGACAGGGAGCCACGAGCAGTACTTC.

This clonotype was observed many times. In nucleotides, the CDR3 is TGTGCCAGCAGCCGACGTGGGACAGTCTGGAACACTGAAGCTTTCTTT. This gives the protein CASSRRGTVWNTEAFF. This chain connects TRBV12-3 or TRBV12-4 to TRBJ1-1; 7 nucleotides align to TRBD1. V lost 6 bases, J lost 1 base, and 11 bases stayed unmatched. This CDR3 comprises 16 residues.